This T cell receptor (beta chain) comes out of a study of T cells expressing NK-cell markers. Study at large: Eight donors were sequenced, seven testing HCMV-seropositive and one testing seronegative.

Study-level findings and limits: Where several donors were concerned, these clonotypes also led the CD3+CD56-NKG2C+ fraction.

This CDR3 has 15 residues. CDR1 is SGHTA, CDR2 FQGTGA, per germline. TCRdb reprocessed the 5' RACE reads and keeps a single row for each CDR3 protein, giving no DNA. The specimen's table records roughly 300,000 distinct CDR3 sequences. A note on this clonotype: Its antigen is as yet unknown.

Sequencing used blood T cells: a sorted CD56 or NKG2C T cell subset, CD4+ or CD8+ T cells, or bulk PBMC T cells (not recorded which). The sequence derives from a woman between 18 and 75 years old in good health. The rearrangement uses TRBV7-3 and TRBJ2-1; TCRdb calls TRBD2, which cannot be checked without DNA. The CDR3 reads CASSFGLAGASEQFF.